This TCR beta chain came from a study of T cell responses to AZD1222 COVID-19 vaccine. Study results and limitations: Close to half of spike-specific TCRs reportedly recognize unmutated variant regions. Seropositive at baseline were only five or six AZD1222 recipients.

On this clone itself: The antigen remains unidentified.

The repertoire was sequenced with immunoSEQ multiplex PCR; TCRdb's copy has only in-frame clones and lacks some. The table lists tens of thousands of clones, around 90% of them singletons. Trimming removed 0 bases at V and 1 base at J, with 6 bases between. CDR1 is MNHEY and CDR2 is SVGAGI in the germline V gene. This CDR3 spans 14 amino acids. The sequenced sample was peripheral blood, obtained on day 0 of AZD1222 vaccination. The source is an adult in good health. The rearrangement links TRBV6-5 to TRBJ1-1; D perhaps matches TRBD1 (5 bases). CDR3 residues: CASSYSGENTEAFF. The CDR3 DNA follows: TGTGCCAGCAGTTACTCGGGGGAGAACACTGAAGCTTTCTTT.